Listed here are 20 T cell receptor beta chains from one sample, sequenced in a study of cytomegalovirus exposure and HLA in healthy donors. 60 Vbeta and 13 Jbeta primers were used in PCR. The method was immunoSEQ multiplex PCR; TCRdb's version includes in-frame clones alone and lacks a portion of them. The sample has about 110,000 clones, approximately 82% seen once. The specimen was PBMCs. These TCRs come from a man under 40 in good health and CMV-seropositive.

The rearrangement uses TRBV9 and TRBJ1-6; D is possibly TRBD1 (6 bases). V shed 3 bases and J shed 6 bases, with 7 bases lying between them. The germline V gene has CDR1 SGDLS and CDR2 YYNGEE. CDR3 length: 13 amino acids. The CDR3 sequence: CASSGTVNSPLHF. The CDR3 DNA sequence: TGTGCCAGCAGCGGGACAGTTAATTCACCCCTCCACTTT.

This sequence joins TRBV4-1 and TRBJ1-1, with D unresolved. The CDR3 is 17 residues long. V was clipped by 0 bases and J by 4 bases, with 18 bases between them. Germline V gene lookup returns CDR1 MGHRA and CDR2 YSYEKL. The CDR3 DNA reads TGCGCCAGCAGCCAAGATTACCGCGCCAGGAGGAGCACTGAAGCTTTCTTT. Translating it yields CASSQDYRARRSTEAFF.

V and J are TRBV6-1 and TRBJ2-1; the match to TRBD1 covers 8 bases. The CDR3 is 15 amino acids. V dropped 1 base and J dropped 8; count of bases not matched to a gene: 7. Germline lookup yields CDR1 MNHNS and CDR2 SASEGT. The CDR3 region is CASSEGTGFSHEQFF. In DNA, the CDR3 is TGTGCCAGCAGTGAAGGGACAGGGTTCTCTCATGAGCAGTTCTTC.

The V gene is TRBV28, the J gene TRBJ1-2; 7 nucleotides agree with TRBD1. V lost 6 bases to trimming and J lost 5 bases; unmatched junction nucleotides: 3. The CDR3 covers 12 residues. Germline values: CDR1 MDHEN, CDR2 SYDVKM. CDR3 loop: CASRTGPYGYTF. The CDR3 bases are TGTGCCAGCAGGACAGGGCCTTATGGCTACACCTTC.

The chain uses TRBV5-1 and TRBJ2-7; TRBD1 aligns across 10 bases. Trimming at V came to 4 bases and at J to 5 bases, leaving 9 bases not matched to a gene. Germline CDR1 and CDR2: SGHRS and YFSETQ. CDR3 size: 15 residues. CDR3 in DNA: TGCGCCAGCAGCATCAGACAGGGGGCTCGCCACGAGCAGTACTTC. This sequence encodes CASSIRQGARHEQYF.

The rearrangement joins TRBV28 to TRBJ1-5; TRBD1 is a possible D gene (6 bases). V lost 6 bases to trimming and J lost 4 bases, with 16 bases between them. This CDR3 has 15 residues. Germline loops: CDR1 MDHEN, CDR2 SYDVKM. CDR3 bases: TGTGCCAGCAGATTTACAGGGTGGGGGAATCAGCCCCAGCATTTT. Encoded protein: CASRFTGWGNQPQHF.

The J gene is TRBJ1-1, the V gene TRBV10-3; TRBD1 aligns across 7 bases. The CDR3 totals 13 residues. Trimming removed 5 bases from V and 9 bases from J; junction bases left unmatched: 9. Germline V gene sequence: CDR1 ENHRY, CDR2 SYGVKD. The chain's CDR3 is CAISRDRGSQAFF. The CDR3 coding sequence is TGTGCCATCAGTCGGGACAGAGGATCACAAGCTTTCTTT.

This clone was counted only a few times. The chain has TRBV5-1 and TRBJ2-3, with TRBD2 matching over 9 bases. The V gene's germline CDR1 is SGHRS and CDR2 YFSETQ. The V and J ends lost 1 base and 4 bases, in that order; junction bases with no gene match: 13. The CDR3 is made up of 18 amino acids. DNA for the CDR3: TGCGCCAGCAGCTTGAACTGGTGGTTAGCGGGGGTGTCAGATACGCAGTATTTT. Protein sequence: CASSLNWWLAGVSDTQYF.

This clone was recorded only once. The chain employs TRBV28 and TRBJ2-1; the match to TRBD2 covers 9 bases. J was trimmed by 1 base and V by 6 bases; bases with no gene match: 4. This CDR3 has 15 residues. The germline gives CDR1 MDHEN, CDR2 SYDVKM. CDR3 residues: CASRVAGASYNEQFF. DNA for the CDR3: TGTGCCAGCAGGGTAGCGGGAGCTTCCTACAATGAGCAGTTCTTC.

The chain employs TRBV5-6 and TRBJ1-1; D is ambiguous. The CDR3 is 13 residues long. CDR1 is SGHDT and CDR2 is YYEEEE in the germline V gene. V lost 7 bases and J lost 4, with 14 bases in between. The CDR3 sequence: CASRPEDSTEAFF. DNA for the CDR3: TGTGCCAGCCGCCCGGAGGATAGCACTGAAGCTTTCTTT.

This chain connects TRBV2 to TRBJ2-2; 10 bases are a match to TRBD1. This CDR3 spans 18 amino acids. CDR1 is SNHLY, CDR2 FYNNEI, per germline. The V and J ends lost 3 bases and 4 bases, in that order; junction bases with no gene match: 11. The DNA of the CDR3 is TGTGCCAGCAGTGACCCTCTCCGGGACAGGGGAAGCACCGGGGAGCTGTTTTTT. Protein product: CASSDPLRDRGSTGELFF.

The chain uses TRBV4-1 and TRBJ1-1; D call uncertain. Germline-derived CDR1 and CDR2 are MGHRA and YSYEKL. V lost 3 bases and J lost 1, with 3 bases in between. There are 12 residues in the CDR3. CDR3 sequence: CASSHRNTEAFF. The CDR3 coding sequence is TGCGCCAGCAGCCATCGGAACACTGAAGCTTTCTTT.

This chain joins TRBV2 and TRBJ2-1; 11 positions agree with TRBD2. J lost 3 bases, V lost 6 bases, and 10 bases had no gene match. Germline V gene lookup returns CDR1 SNHLY and CDR2 FYNNEI. This CDR3 spans 17 amino acids. For the CDR3, the DNA is TGTGCCAGCAGCCCACCGTTAGCGGGAGGGGGCTACAATGAGCAGTTCTTC. It yields the protein CASSPPLAGGGYNEQFF.

V and J are TRBV5-1 and TRBJ2-7, with TRBD1 identical over 7 bases. Germline CDR1 and CDR2: SGHRS and YFSETQ. CDR3 length: 14 amino acids. Trimming removed 4 bases from V and 2 bases from J; junction bases left unmatched: 6. CDR3 region: CASSPGTAPYEQYF. CDR3 DNA sequence: TGCGCCAGCAGCCCGGGGACAGCCCCCTACGAGCAGTACTTC.

This clone was found a few times. This sequence joins TRBV7-8 and TRBJ2-7, with 10 nucleotides matching TRBD2. CDR3 length equals 18 residues. Germline trimming cut 5 bases from V and 2 bases from J; bases unmatched to any gene: 15. The germline V gene encodes CDR1 SGHVS and CDR2 FQNEAQ. The CDR3 DNA is TGTGCCAGCAGCCCTGAGGGGATCGGACTAGCGGTTCCCTACGAGCAGTACGTC. Protein: CASSPEGIGLAVPYEQYV.

The V gene is TRBV7-2, the J gene TRBJ1-1; maybe TRBD1 (5 bases). CDR1 and CDR2 (germline): SGHTA, FQGNSA. Between the trimmed V and J ends, which lost 4 bases and 3 bases, there was a span of 15 bases. The CDR3 runs 15 residues. Here the CDR3 DNA reads TGTGCCAGCAGCTCAGCCCGGGGGTTACACACTGAAGCTTTCTTT. Translating gives CASSSARGLHTEAFF.

This clone has just one count. This sequence joins TRBV2 and TRBJ1-2; maybe TRBD1 (5 bases). The germline V gene encodes CDR1 SNHLY and CDR2 FYNNEI. This CDR3 is 13 amino acids long. Deletions cut 3 bases from V and 6 bases from J, with 11 bases between. CDR3 in amino acids: CASSEAGRNGYTF. Written as DNA, the CDR3 is TGTGCCAGCAGTGAGGCAGGGAGGAATGGCTACACCTTC.

The chain links TRBV5-4 to TRBJ1-5; 7 nucleotides agree with TRBD1. From germline, CDR1 is SGHNT and CDR2 YYREEE (reference sequence). V was pared by 2 bases and J by 0 bases, with 5 bases of the junction left unmatched. CDR3 length: 16 residues. CDR3 in DNA: TGTGCCAGCAGCTTAGGGGGCGCCGATAGCAATCAGCCCCAGCATTTT. Translated: CASSLGGADSNQPQHF.

J is TRBJ1-3 and V is TRBV6-1; 8 bases map to TRBD1. The CDR3 covers 14 residues. The V segment lost 5 bases and the J segment 1 base; nucleotides outside the gene matches: 1. Germline values: CDR1 MNHNS, CDR2 SASEGT. In DNA form, the CDR3 reads TGTGCCAGCAGTCGGACAGGGTCTGGAAACACCATATATTTT. This sequence encodes CASSRTGSGNTIYF.

The CDR3 region is CASSVGQVGTGELFF. The CDR3 DNA follows: TGTGCCAGCAGCGTAGGACAGGTGGGCACCGGGGAGCTGTTTTTT. This sequence joins TRBV9 and TRBJ2-2; maybe TRBD1 (6 bases). V was cut by 0 bases and J by 4 bases, with 10 bases left in between. Per the germline V gene, CDR1 is SGDLS and CDR2 is YYNGEE. The CDR3 length is 15 residues.